The T cell receptor beta chain under discussion was sequenced for a study of shared clonotypes between healthy human individuals. Whole-study results and caveats: Generation probabilities were higher for clonotypes shared across all four sorted-subset donors than for unshared ones. Naive CD4 clonotypes were shared across several donors at 4.5% to 6%. Researchers sampled blood only, noting tissue repertoires likely differ.

Method: immunoSEQ multiplex PCR; TCRdb's copy keeps in-frame clones and lacks some. The table has nearly 750,000 clones, roughly two thirds seen once. CDR1 and CDR2 (germline): LNHNV, YYDKDF (reference sequence). CDR3 length: 13 residues. In regard to this clone: Its cognate antigen is unknown. At one end, the junction sequence differs from germline, possibly due to a read error.

Sequencing was carried out using memory CD4+ T cells sorted from blood. As to subset: CD45RA-negative fraction. V gene TRBV15 combines with J gene TRBJ2-5; TRBD1 aligns across 7 bases. The receptor was isolated from a woman in her 30s in good health. The CDR3 is CASSPGTEETQYF. CDR3 coding DNA: TGTGCCAGCAGCCCCGGGACAGAGGAGACCCAGTACTTC.